This T cell receptor beta chain was profiled in a study of molecular identifiers for immune sequencing clone quantification. Study-level results: Highly expanded clone sizes could be underestimated by identical TCR molecules sharing a barcode.

A remark on this clonotype: The antigen remains unidentified. The junction departs from germline at one end; a sequencing error may be responsible.

This CDR3 region has 19 residues. CDR1 is MNHEY and CDR2 is SVGEGT in the germline V gene. The use of previously described methods and listed TCR primers produced the bulk TCR libraries. TCRdb recomputed calls from the PCR reads with MiXCR, one row per CDR3 protein. Of about 640,000 distinct CDR3 sequences in the sample, nearly 20% were seen once. The sequenced material came from naive CD8+ T cells from blood, with Jurkat cell RNA spiked in. The subset denotes: FACS-sorted CD8+CD4-CCR7+CD45RA+ naive T cells. This sequence joins TRBV6-2 or TRBV6-3 and TRBJ2-3; 9 positions match TRBD2. The TCR was taken from a human donor in good health. Some libraries in this study had Jurkat cell RNA spiked in. CDR3 loop: CAGSYAYGAGGPNTDTQYF. In DNA, the CDR3 is TGTGCCGGCAGTTACGCGTACGGAGCGGGGGGCCCTAACACAGATACGCAGTATTTT.